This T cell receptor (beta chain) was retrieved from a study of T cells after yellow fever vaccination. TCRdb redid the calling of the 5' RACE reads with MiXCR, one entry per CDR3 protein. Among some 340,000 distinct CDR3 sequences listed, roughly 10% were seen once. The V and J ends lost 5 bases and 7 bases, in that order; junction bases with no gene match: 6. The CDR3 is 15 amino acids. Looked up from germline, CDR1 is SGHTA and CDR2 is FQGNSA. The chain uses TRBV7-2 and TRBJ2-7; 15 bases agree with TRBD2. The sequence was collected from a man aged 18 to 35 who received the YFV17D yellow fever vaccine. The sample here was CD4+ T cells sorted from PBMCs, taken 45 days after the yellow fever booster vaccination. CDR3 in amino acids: CASSTGLAGGQEQYF. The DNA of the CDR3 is TGTGCCAGCAGCACCGGACTAGCGGGGGGGCAAGAGCAGTACTTC.